These 9 T cell receptor beta chains were sequenced from one sample in a study of blood T cells in healthy people across ages. A second PCR, run for about 7 to 11 cycles, used a sample-barcoded 5' primer plus a J-beta primer mix. TCRdb passed the 5' RACE reads through MiXCR, listing each CDR3 protein once. This table holds 540,000 or so distinct CDR3 sequences, 25% to 30% found once. The sequenced material came from blood. All receptors come from a woman in her sixties or seventies in good health.

V gene TRBV7-2 combines with J gene TRBJ2-5; TRBD2 matches at 9 bases. The CDR3 has 17 amino acids. J was trimmed by 3 bases and V by 3 bases; bases with no gene match: 11. In germline, CDR1 is SGHTA, CDR2 FQGNSA. The DNA of the CDR3 is TGTGCCAGCAGCTTGCTTAGCGGGGGCTGGAGGAAAGAGACCCAGTACTTC. Translating it yields CASSLLSGGWRKETQYF.

This sequence joins TRBV2 and TRBJ2-7; TRBD2 is a possible D gene (5 bases). Germline V gene lookup returns CDR1 SNHLY and CDR2 FYNNEI. V lost 7 bases and J 0 bases, leaving 16 bases between the germline ends. The CDR3 extends over 15 amino acids. The CDR3 region has the DNA TGTGCCAGCAACTGGGCCAGCGGAAGCTCCTACGAGCAGTACTTC. Its translation is CASNWASGSSYEQYF.

The V and J genes are TRBV5-1 and TRBJ2-5; D ambiguous. V lost 1 base, J lost 5 bases, and 9 bases lay in between. CDR1 SGHRS and CDR2 YFSETQ come from the germline V gene. This CDR3 has 13 amino acids. The CDR3 loop reads CASSLPDLETQYF. In DNA form, the CDR3 reads TGCGCCAGCAGCTTGCCGGACCTCGAGACCCAGTACTTC.

The table lists this clonotype with a few counts. This chain links TRBV7-9 with TRBJ2-1, with 8 bases lining up with TRBD1. This CDR3 has 13 amino acids. Germline assignment: CDR1 SEHNR and CDR2 FQNEAQ (reference sequence). V lost 8 bases and J lost 1; bases outside the gene matches: 1. CDR3 in DNA: TGTGCCAGCCAGGGGGCTTCCTACAATGAGCAGTTCTTC. Protein product: CASQGASYNEQFF.

The rearrangement uses TRBV20-1 and TRBJ2-7, with D possibly TRBD2 on 5 matching bases. The CDR3 covers 14 residues. Trimming stripped 4 bases from V and 3 bases from J, with 16 bases between. The germline V gene has CDR1 DFQATT and CDR2 SNEGSKA (reference sequence). The CDR3 sequence is CSATGGPTDYEQYF. Written as DNA, the CDR3 is TGCAGTGCTACGGGCGGGCCCACGGACTACGAGCAGTACTTC.

This clonotype appeared a few times. The J gene is TRBJ2-3, the V gene TRBV5-1, with 7 bases aligning to TRBD2. This CDR3 has 16 amino acids. Trimming at V came to 3 bases and at J to 4 bases, leaving 11 bases not matched to a gene. Germline CDR1 reads SGHRS; CDR2 reads YFSETQ. DNA of the CDR3: TGCGCCAGCAGCTCTACGACTAGCAGCAGGGCAGATACGCAGTATTTT. Its protein product is CASSSTTSSRADTQYF. Using reference TRBV5-1 and TRBJ2-3 for the parts outside the CDR3, the full variable domain is KAGVTQTPRYLIKTRGQQVTLSCSPISGHRSVSWYQQTPGQGLQFLFEYFSETQRNKGNFPGRFSGRQFSNSRSEMNVSTLELGDSALYLCASSSTTSSRADTQYFGPGTRLTVL.

The table lists this clonotype with a few counts. V and J are TRBV3-1 and TRBJ2-4, with TRBD1 as a possible D gene (5 bases). Trimming pared 1 base from V and 4 bases from J, leaving 14 bases between. Germline V gene data show CDR1 as LGHDT and CDR2 as YNNKEL (reference sequence). The CDR3 has 16 residues. CDR3 in amino acids: CASSQAGNIIKNIQYF. The CDR3 DNA reads as TGTGCCAGCAGCCAAGCAGGGAACATTATTAAAAACATTCAGTACTTC.

Concerning this clonotype: Mismatch with germline at one junction end may stem from a read error. The CDR3 sequence: CASSQDATGRGGEKLLF. The CDR3 coding sequence is TGTGCCAGCAGCCAAGACGCGACGGGAAGGGGAGGTGAAAAACTGCTTTTT. V gene TRBV14 combines with J gene TRBJ1-4, with D possibly being TRBD1 (5 bases). CDR3 size: 17 residues. Germline V lookup: CDR1 SGHDN, CDR2 FVKESK.

The table lists this clonotype with many counts. This chain joins TRBV7-9 and TRBJ1-2; no reliable D call. Trimming took off 1 base at V and 0 bases at J, with 9 bases between the two ends. The CDR3 contains 15 residues. CDR1 is SEHNR and CDR2 is FQNEAQ in the germline V gene (reference sequence). CDR3 in DNA: TGTGCCAGCAGCTTAGGCGGAATCACTAACTATGGCTACACCTTC. Protein product: CASSLGGITNYGYTF.